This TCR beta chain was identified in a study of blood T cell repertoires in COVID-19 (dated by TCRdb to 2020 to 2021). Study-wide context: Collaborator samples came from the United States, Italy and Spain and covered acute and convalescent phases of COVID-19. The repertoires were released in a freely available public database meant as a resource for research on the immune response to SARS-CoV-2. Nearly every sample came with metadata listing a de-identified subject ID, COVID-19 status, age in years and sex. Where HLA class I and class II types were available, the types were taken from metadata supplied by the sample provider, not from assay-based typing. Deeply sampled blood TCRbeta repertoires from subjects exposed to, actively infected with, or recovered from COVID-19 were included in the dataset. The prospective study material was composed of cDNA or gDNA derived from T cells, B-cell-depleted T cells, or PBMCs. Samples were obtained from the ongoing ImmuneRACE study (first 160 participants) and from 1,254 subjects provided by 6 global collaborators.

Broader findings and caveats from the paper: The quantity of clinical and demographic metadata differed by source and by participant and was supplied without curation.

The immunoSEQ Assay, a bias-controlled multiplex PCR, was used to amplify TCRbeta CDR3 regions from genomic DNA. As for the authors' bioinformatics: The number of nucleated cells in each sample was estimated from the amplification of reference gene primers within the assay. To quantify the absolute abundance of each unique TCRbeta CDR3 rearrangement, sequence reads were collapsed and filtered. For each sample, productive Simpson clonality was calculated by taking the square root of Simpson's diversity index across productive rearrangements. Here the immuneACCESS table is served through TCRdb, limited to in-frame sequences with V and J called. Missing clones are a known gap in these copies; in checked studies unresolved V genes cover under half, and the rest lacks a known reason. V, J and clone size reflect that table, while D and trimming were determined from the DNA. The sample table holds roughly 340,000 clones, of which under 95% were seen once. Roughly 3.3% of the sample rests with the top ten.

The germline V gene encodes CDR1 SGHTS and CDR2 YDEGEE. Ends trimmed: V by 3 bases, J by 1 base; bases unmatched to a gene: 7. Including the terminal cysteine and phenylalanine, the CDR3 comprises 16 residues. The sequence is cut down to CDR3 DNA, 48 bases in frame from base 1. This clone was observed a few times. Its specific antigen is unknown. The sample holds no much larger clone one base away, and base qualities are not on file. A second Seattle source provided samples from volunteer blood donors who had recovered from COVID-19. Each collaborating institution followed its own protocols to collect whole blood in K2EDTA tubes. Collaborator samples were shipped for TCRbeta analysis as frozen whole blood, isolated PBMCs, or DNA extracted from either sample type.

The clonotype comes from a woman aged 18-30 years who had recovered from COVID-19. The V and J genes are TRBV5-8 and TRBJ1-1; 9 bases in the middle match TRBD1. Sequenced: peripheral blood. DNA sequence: TGTGCCAGCAGCTCAACTCGGGACAGGGAGAACACTGAAGCTTTCTTT. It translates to CASSSTRDRENTEAFF.